This T cell receptor (beta chain) is from a study of regulatory T cells in long-lasting Graves disease. Study information: Over 5 years on antithyroid drugs plus positive TSH receptor antibodies marked Graves' disease as persistent.

Time point defined: persistent/refractory GD, antithyroid drugs over 5 years with positive TRAb. There was RNA extracted from PBMCs, and the TCR library was made from it. American Thyroid Association guidelines served as the basis for diagnosing Graves' disease. Enrollment of patients was through an endocrinology department in Xi'an, China. Whole-study results and caveats: When disease was persistent, TRBV28, TRBJ1-2 and TRBJ2-5 were the favored segments.

TCR beta libraries were built with iRepertoire HTBI primers and Arm-PCR of CDR3 regions. TCRdb ran MiXCR on the multiplex PCR reads and lists one entry per CDR3 protein. The data contain about 660,000 distinct CDR3 sequences, about 32% of them seen just once; the ten biggest clones take up around 40%. The CDR3 has 14 amino acids. Germline lookup yields CDR1 LNHDA and CDR2 SQIVND (reference sequence). V gave up 4 bases and J gave up 3 bases, with 10 bases separating them. With respect to this clonotype: As yet, its antigen is unknown.

The sample consisted of peripheral blood mononuclear cells (PBMCs), taken when the disease was refractory, from a patient treated with antithyroid drugs. The genes are TRBV19 and TRBJ1-3; D is unclear. This TCR was recovered from a female donor with Graves disease. The CDR3, as DNA: TGTGCCAGTAGTACTACAAGAGGTGGAAACACCATATATTTT. This gives the protein CASSTTRGGNTIYF.